Given below is one T cell receptor (beta chain) in context. The data stem from a study of response to subunit inactivated influenza vaccine. TCRdb processed the RT-PCR reads anew with MiXCR; each CDR3 protein has one entry. Seen here are about 540,000 distinct CDR3 sequences, about 14% observed once, and the top ten hold around 10%. This receptor was identified in a man aged 50 to 60 who received an inactivated influenza vaccine. Source: PBMCs from blood, taken approximately 12 days after vaccination.

DNA for the CDR3: TGTGCCAGCAGCCACACTAGCGGGGGGGCTACCTACTACGAGCAGTACTTC. Translating gives CASSHTSGGATYYEQYF. This rearrangement joins TRBV3-1 to TRBJ2-7; the match to TRBD2 covers 13 bases. CDR1 and CDR2 from the germline V gene are LGHDT and YNNKEL (reference sequence). V shed 3 bases and J 3 bases; nucleotides not matched to a gene: 8. CDR3 length equals 17 residues.